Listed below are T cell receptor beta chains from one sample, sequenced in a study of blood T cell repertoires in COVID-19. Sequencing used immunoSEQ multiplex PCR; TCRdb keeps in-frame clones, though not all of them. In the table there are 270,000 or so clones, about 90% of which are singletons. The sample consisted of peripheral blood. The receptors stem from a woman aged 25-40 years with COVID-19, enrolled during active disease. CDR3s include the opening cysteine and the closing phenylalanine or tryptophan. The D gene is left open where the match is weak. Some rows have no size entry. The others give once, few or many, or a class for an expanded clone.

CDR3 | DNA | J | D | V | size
CASSLASRGHDYGYTF | TGTGCCAGCAGCTTAGCGAGCAGGGGGCACGACTATGGCTACACCTTC | TRBJ1-2 | TRBD1 | TRBV7-9 | -
CASNEGGFQETQYF | TGTGCCAGCAACGAAGGAGGTTTCCAAGAGACCCAGTACTTC | TRBJ2-5 | - | TRBV6-5 | -
CASSLYREAFF | TGTGCCAGCAGTTTGTACAGAGAAGCTTTCTTT | TRBJ1-1 | - | TRBV12-3/TRBV12-4 | -
CASSLPGNSPLHF | TGTGCCAGCAGTTTGCCAGGCAATTCACCCCTCCACTTT | TRBJ1-6 | - | TRBV27 | -
CASSLSIRDTAYNSPLHF | TGTGCCAGCAGTTTATCGATTCGGGATACGGCCTATAATTCACCCCTCCACTTT | TRBJ1-6 | - | TRBV27 | -
CASTKIGQGRDQPQHF | TGTGCCAGCACCAAAATTGGACAGGGCAGGGATCAGCCCCAGCATTTT | TRBJ1-5 | TRBD1 | TRBV2 | -
CASSPAVDIGYNSPLHF | TGTGCCAGCAGCCCCGCGGTGGACATCGGCTATAATTCACCCCTCCACTTT | TRBJ1-6 | - | TRBV14 | -
CASSPSLTSGGRTDTQYF | TGTGCCAGCAGCCCCAGCTTGACTAGCGGGGGGCGGACAGATACGCAGTATTTT | TRBJ2-3 | TRBD2 | TRBV11-2 | once
CASSSRLEQETQYF | TGTGCCAGCAGCTCCCGACTAGAACAAGAGACCCAGTACTTC | TRBJ2-5 | - | TRBV11-3 | once
CASSIIGTGREETQYF | TGTGCCAGTAGTATAATCGGGACAGGTCGGGAAGAGACCCAGTACTTC | TRBJ2-5 | TRBD1 | TRBV19 | -
CASSLREAFF | TGTGCCAGCAGTTTACGGGAAGCTTTCTTT | TRBJ1-1 | - | TRBV6-5 | -
CASSAVITNYGYTF | TGTGCCAGCAGTGCGGTCATAACTAACTATGGCTACACCTTC | TRBJ1-2 | - | TRBV2 | -
CASSLGGRDRQPQHF | TGCGCCAGCAGCTTAGGAGGGAGAGACCGGCAGCCCCAGCATTTT | TRBJ1-5 | - | TRBV5-1 | -
CASSLGQVILGYTF | TGTGCCAGCAGCTTAGGACAGGTCATATTAGGCTACACCTTC | TRBJ1-2 | - | TRBV11-2 | -
CASSVEPANLWTSHEQFF | TGTGCCAGCAGCGTAGAGCCCGCCAACCTATGGACTAGCCATGAGCAGTTCTTC | TRBJ2-1 | TRBD2 | TRBV9 | -
CASGAGGDPYEQYF | TGTGCCAGCGGTGCGGGCGGGGACCCCTACGAGCAGTACTTC | TRBJ2-7 | - | TRBV28 | -
CASTLGGQAGGELFF | TGTGCCAGTACCCTAGGGGGACAGGCGGGCGGGGAGCTGTTTTTT | TRBJ2-2 | TRBD1 | TRBV19 | -
CASSPGVGSGATNEKLFF | TGCGCCAGCAGCCCAGGGGTGGGGTCAGGCGCAACTAATGAAAAACTGTTTTTT | TRBJ1-4 | - | TRBV5-1 | -
CASSSLRGGDRQPQHF | TGTGCCAGCAGTTCCTTAAGGGGAGGGGATCGTCAGCCCCAGCATTTT | TRBJ1-5 | - | TRBV28 | -
CASSKGTLDTDTQYF | TGTGCCAGTAGTAAAGGGACACTAGACACAGATACGCAGTATTTT | TRBJ2-3 | - | TRBV19 | -
CAWGTGGHRIYEQYF | TGTGCCTGGGGCACGGGGGGACATAGAATTTACGAGCAGTACTTC | TRBJ2-7 | - | TRBV30 | -
CASSFLASTDTQYF | TGTGCCAGCAGTTTTTTAGCTAGCACAGATACGCAGTATTTT | TRBJ2-3 | - | TRBV7-9 | once
CASSISHTQYF | TGTGCCAGTAGTATCTCCCATACGCAGTATTTT | TRBJ2-3 | - | TRBV19 | -
CASKLKGADGYTF | TGTGCCAGCAAGTTGAAGGGGGCTGATGGCTACACCTTC | TRBJ1-2 | TRBD1 | TRBV5-6 | -